A selection of T cell receptor beta chains follows, all from one sample in a study of blood T cell repertoires in COVID-19. TCRdb keeps only in-frame clones here, not all; method: immunoSEQ multiplex PCR. The sample lists roughly 84,000 clones, around four fifths occurring once. The sample was peripheral blood. These receptors all come from a man older than 75 with active or convalescent COVID-19. Both conserved end residues are part of each CDR3. D genes are given only for firm matches. Only some rows state a clone size, as once, few, many or a class for expanded clones.

D: TRBD1; V: TRBV2; J: TRBJ2-1; size: -; DNA: TGTGCCAGCAGACCGGACAGGGGGACCTACAATGAGCAGTTCTTC; CDR3: CASRPDRGTYNEQFF
D: TRBD1; V: TRBV11-3; J: TRBJ2-3; size: -; DNA: TGTGCCAGCAGTCGATCGACAGGGGGCGTCACAGATACGCAGTATTTT; CDR3: CASSRSTGGVTDTQYF
D: -; V: TRBV24-1; J: TRBJ1-2; size: -; DNA: TGTGCCACCAGTGAAGCGGACGGGAGAAACTATGGCTACACCTTC; CDR3: CATSEADGRNYGYTF
D: -; V: TRBV27; J: TRBJ2-2; size: once; DNA: TGTGCCAGTCAGCCCACCCGGGGCACCGGGGAGCTGTTTTTT; CDR3: CASQPTRGTGELFF
D: -; V: TRBV6-5; J: TRBJ2-1; size: -; DNA: TGTGCCAGCAGCGTCGTTGATGGGCCAACGGTTGAGCAGTTCTTC; CDR3: CASSVVDGPTVEQFF
D: -; V: TRBV5-1; J: TRBJ2-4; size: -; DNA: TGCGCCAGCAGCTTGGGAGGGGAGGACATTCAGTACTTC; CDR3: CASSLGGEDIQYF
D: -; V: TRBV15; J: TRBJ1-2; size: -; DNA: TGTGCCACCAGCAGAGGGGCAGGGGTCGCCTATGGCTACACCTTC; CDR3: CATSRGAGVAYGYTF
D: -; V: TRBV5-1; J: TRBJ1-1; size: -; DNA: TGCGCCAGCAGCACGGAAGGAGCGTTCGCTGAAGCTTTCTTT; CDR3: CASSTEGAFAEAFF
D: TRBD1; V: TRBV7-2; J: TRBJ2-5; size: -; DNA: TGTGCCAGCAGCTTAGTGGTTTCCAGGGGGGAGACCCAGTACTTC; CDR3: CASSLVVSRGETQYF
D: TRBD2; V: TRBV10-3; J: TRBJ2-5; size: -; DNA: TGTGCCAGCCGTAGCGGGGGTAACCAAGAGACCCAGTACTTC; CDR3: CASRSGGNQETQYF
D: TRBD2; V: TRBV9; J: TRBJ2-4; size: -; DNA: TGTGCCAGCAGCGTAACTAGCGAGGACATTCAGTACTTC; CDR3: CASSVTSEDIQYF
D: TRBD1; V: TRBV11-2; J: TRBJ2-1; size: -; DNA: TGTGCCAGCAGTAACCGGGACAGGGGGCGTAATGAGCAGTTCTTC; CDR3: CASSNRDRGRNEQFF
D: TRBD1; V: TRBV19; J: TRBJ1-5; size: -; DNA: TGTGCCAGTAGTTTCGGGACAGGGGGCCCTAGCAATCAGCCCCAGCATTTT; CDR3: CASSFGTGGPSNQPQHF
D: -; V: TRBV24-1; J: TRBJ2-1; size: -; DNA: TGTGCCACCACGGAGGGGGGGGGCAATGAGCAGTTCTTC; CDR3: CATTEGGGNEQFF
D: -; V: TRBV2; J: TRBJ1-3; size: -; DNA: TGTGCCAGCAGTGTGGGGGGGGCACTCTCTGGAAACACCATATATTTT; CDR3: CASSVGGALSGNTIYF
D: -; V: TRBV29-1; J: TRBJ2-5; size: -; DNA: TGCAGCGTTGAGTATAGGCGGGAGACCCAGTACTTC; CDR3: CSVEYRRETQYF
D: TRBD1; V: TRBV7-9; J: TRBJ2-3; size: -; DNA: TGTGCCAGCAGCAGACTTACAGGGGTAGCAGATACGCAGTATTTT; CDR3: CASSRLTGVADTQYF
D: TRBD2; V: TRBV3-1/TRBV3-2; J: TRBJ2-3; size: few; DNA: TGTGCCAGCAGCCCGGGACTAGCGGGCCGAGATACGCAGTATTTT; CDR3: CASSPGLAGRDTQYF
D: -; V: TRBV5-1; J: TRBJ1-5; size: -; DNA: TGCGCCAGCAGGGCCGATAGCAATCAGCCCCAGCATTTT; CDR3: CASRADSNQPQHF
D: TRBD1; V: TRBV2; J: TRBJ2-2; size: -; DNA: TGTGCCAGCAGCATGGGACAGGCGGGCACCGGGGAGCTGTTTTTT; CDR3: CASSMGQAGTGELFF
D: -; V: TRBV4-2; J: TRBJ1-2; size: -; DNA: TGTGCCAGCAGCCAAGCGGGTAACTATGGCTACACCTTC; CDR3: CASSQAGNYGYTF
D: -; V: TRBV2; J: TRBJ2-1; size: -; DNA: TGTGCCGGGAAGGAGGGGGCCGCCTACAATGAGCAGTTCTTC; CDR3: CAGKEGAAYNEQFF
D: -; V: TRBV11-2; J: TRBJ1-1; size: -; DNA: TGTGCCAGCAGCTTTGCAAGCACCGGGGGGAATGCTGAAGCTTTCTTT; CDR3: CASSFASTGGNAEAFF
D: -; V: TRBV18; J: TRBJ1-3; size: -; DNA: TGTGCCAGCTACCCGTGGGGCGGAAACACCATATATTTT; CDR3: CASYPWGGNTIYF
D: -; V: TRBV6-5; J: TRBJ2-4; size: -; DNA: TGTGCCAGCAGTTCCGGTGAGATCAACATTCAGTACTTC; CDR3: CASSSGEINIQYF
D: -; V: TRBV24-1; J: TRBJ2-3; size: -; DNA: TGTGCCACCAGTGATTCCAGACTAATAGGGCTCACGCAGTATTTT; CDR3: CATSDSRLIGLTQYF
D: TRBD2; V: TRBV25-1; J: TRBJ2-1; size: once; DNA: TGTGCCAGCAGTGGGACTAGCGGGGGAAATGAGCAGTTCTTC; CDR3: CASSGTSGGNEQFF
D: TRBD2; V: TRBV18; J: TRBJ2-5; size: -; DNA: TGTGCCAGCTCACGAGGGACTAGCGGGAGTATTGAGACCCAGTACTTC; CDR3: CASSRGTSGSIETQYF
D: -; V: TRBV12-3/TRBV12-4; J: TRBJ1-2; size: -; DNA: TGTGCCAGCAGCCTAGGGGGTGTTGGTGGCTACACCTTC; CDR3: CASSLGGVGGYTF
D: TRBD2; V: TRBV19; J: TRBJ2-3; size: -; DNA: TGTGCCAGTAGCCCCGGGCCCGGGGGGGATACGCAGTATTTT; CDR3: CASSPGPGGDTQYF
D: -; V: TRBV6-5; J: TRBJ2-2; size: few; DNA: TGTGCCAGCAGCGCCACAGGGTTGTGGGAGCTGTTTTTT; CDR3: CASSATGLWELFF
D: -; V: TRBV5-4; J: TRBJ2-6; size: -; DNA: TGTGCCAGCAGTGAGCCAGGTTTCATCTCTGGGGCCAACGTCCTGACTTTC; CDR3: CASSEPGFISGANVLTF
D: TRBD2; V: TRBV11-2; J: TRBJ2-1; size: -; DNA: TGTGCCAGCAGCTCACCTGGACTAGCGGGTTACAATGAGCAGTTCTTC; CDR3: CASSSPGLAGYNEQFF
D: -; V: TRBV10-2; J: TRBJ2-3; size: -; DNA: TGCGCCAGCAGTGAGATCGGGGGGCGCGGAACAGATACGCAGTATTTT; CDR3: CASSEIGGRGTDTQYF
D: -; V: TRBV5-1; J: TRBJ1-2; size: -; DNA: TGCGCCAGCAGCTTGGGTGATCGGGAGGCAAACTATGGCTACACCTTC; CDR3: CASSLGDREANYGYTF
D: TRBD1; V: TRBV19; J: TRBJ1-6; size: -; DNA: TGTGCCAGTACCGACAGGGACGGATCACCCCTCCACTTT; CDR3: CASTDRDGSPLHF
D: -; V: TRBV27; J: TRBJ1-2; size: -; DNA: TGTGCCAGCGCCTTGCGGGGGAGTAACTATGGCTACACCTTC; CDR3: CASALRGSNYGYTF
D: TRBD2; V: TRBV18; J: TRBJ2-1; size: -; DNA: TGTGCCAGCTCACCATTAGGCGGGAGGAACTACAATGAGCAGTTCTTC; CDR3: CASSPLGGRNYNEQFF
D: TRBD1; V: TRBV19; J: TRBJ1-3; size: -; DNA: TGTGCCAGTAGTACCCACAGGGGGCAGGGAAACACCATATATTTT; CDR3: CASSTHRGQGNTIYF
D: -; V: TRBV28; J: TRBJ1-5; size: -; DNA: TGTGCCAGCAGCCCCCCCGGAGGGGCGGGCAATCAGCCCCAGCATTTT; CDR3: CASSPPGGAGNQPQHF
D: -; V: TRBV3-1/TRBV3-2; J: TRBJ1-1; size: -; DNA: TGTGCCAGCACCAAGCCCCCTAACACTGAAGCTTTCTTT; CDR3: CASTKPPNTEAFF
D: TRBD1; V: TRBV5-1; J: TRBJ1-2; size: -; DNA: TGCGCCAGTAGGAGGGACAGGCAAATCCCTAACTATGGCTACACCTTC; CDR3: CASRRDRQIPNYGYTF
D: TRBD1; V: TRBV28; J: TRBJ1-6; size: -; DNA: TGTGCCAGCAGCTTACAGGGGCCCTCACCCCTCCACTTT; CDR3: CASSLQGPSPLHF
D: -; V: TRBV3-1/TRBV3-2; J: TRBJ1-6; size: -; DNA: TGTGCCAGCAGCCAAGGTCCCCAGATCAGTAATTCACCCCTCCACTTT; CDR3: CASSQGPQISNSPLHF
D: -; V: TRBV3-1/TRBV3-2; J: TRBJ1-3; size: -; DNA: TGTGCCAGCAGCCAAGTGAGGGGGAGCTCTGGAAACACCATATATTTT; CDR3: CASSQVRGSSGNTIYF
D: -; V: TRBV28; J: TRBJ2-2; size: -; DNA: TGTGCCAGCAGTTCTGGACTTCTGCGTGGCACCGGGGAGCTGTTTTTT; CDR3: CASSSGLLRGTGELFF
D: TRBD2; V: TRBV2; J: TRBJ2-1; size: -; DNA: TGTGCCAGCAGTCGCCGGCGGACTAGCGACAATGAGCAGTTCTTC; CDR3: CASSRRRTSDNEQFF
D: -; V: TRBV3-1/TRBV3-2; J: TRBJ1-2; size: -; DNA: TGTGCCAGCAGCCCCATAGGGGCAGGGGTCGCGGGCTACACCTTC; CDR3: CASSPIGAGVAGYTF
D: TRBD1; V: TRBV9; J: TRBJ2-5; size: -; DNA: TGTGCCAGCAGCGCGAGGACAGGGGGCACGGAGACCCAGTACTTC; CDR3: CASSARTGGTETQYF
D: TRBD1; V: TRBV11-1; J: TRBJ2-5; size: -; DNA: TGTGCCAGCAGCTCCCTCGACAGGGTGTGGGAGACCCAGTACTTC; CDR3: CASSSLDRVWETQYF
D: TRBD2; V: TRBV5-1; J: TRBJ2-1; size: -; DNA: TGCGCCAGCTCCGGGACTAGCGGTCAGAATGAGCAGTTCTTC; CDR3: CASSGTSGQNEQFF
D: TRBD2; V: TRBV15; J: TRBJ2-2; size: -; DNA: TGTGCCACCAGCCAAGCGGGGGACACCGGGGAGCTGTTTTTT; CDR3: CATSQAGDTGELFF
D: -; V: TRBV1; J: TRBJ1-6; size: -; DNA: TGCACCAGCAGCCAATTCAGAAGCTCCTATAATTCACCCCTCCACTTT; CDR3: CTSSQFRSSYNSPLHF
D: -; V: TRBV6-1; J: TRBJ2-2; size: -; DNA: TGTGCCAGCAGTGTGTATTGGCGGGAGAACACCGGGGAGCTGTTTTTT; CDR3: CASSVYWRENTGELFF
D: -; V: TRBV7-2; J: TRBJ2-1; size: -; DNA: TGTGCCAGCAGCTTGGGGGGAGGAACGTACAATGAGCAGTTCTTC; CDR3: CASSLGGGTYNEQFF
D: -; V: TRBV30; J: TRBJ1-2; size: -; DNA: TGTGCCTGGAGTGTATATCGGGGAACCGCTGCTAACTATGGCTACACCTTC; CDR3: CAWSVYRGTAANYGYTF
D: TRBD2; V: TRBV9; J: TRBJ2-3; size: once; DNA: TGTGCCAGCAGCGTAGGAGTTAGCGGGTACACAGATACGCAGTATTTT; CDR3: CASSVGVSGYTDTQYF
D: TRBD2; V: TRBV2; J: TRBJ2-3; size: -; DNA: TGTGCCAGAGGGACTAGCGGGAGGTCGAGCACAGATACGCAGTATTTT; CDR3: CARGTSGRSSTDTQYF